These 21 T cell receptor beta chains were sequenced from one sample in a study of early T cells in non-severe SARS-CoV-2 infection. Via MiXCR, TCRdb re-called the 5' RACE reads, giving one row per CDR3 protein. Counted here are 55,000 to 75,000 distinct CDR3 sequences, 10% to 15% occurring once; the ten biggest clones make up approximately 3.9%. Sequencing was carried out using whole blood. Source of these receptors: an adult who was a healthcare worker with PCR-confirmed SARS-CoV-2 infection or an uninfected control (not recorded which).

The chain links TRBV20-1 to TRBJ2-1, with D unclear. Germline V lookup: CDR1 DFQATT, CDR2 SNEGSKA (reference sequence). V dropped 6 bases and J dropped 2 bases, with 14 bases sitting between them. This CDR3 contains 14 residues. The CDR3 DNA reads TGCAGTGCCATAGGCGCCGCCGCCTACAATGAGCAGTTCTTC. Its protein product is CSAIGAAAYNEQFF.

CDR3: CASSQETGAPEAFF. The CDR3 DNA reads as TGCGCCAGCAGCCAAGAGACGGGGGCCCCTGAAGCTTTCTTT. The chain joins TRBV4-1 to TRBJ1-1; maybe TRBD1 (6 bases). V gave up 0 bases and J gave up 6 bases, with 11 bases separating them. The CDR3 spans 14 residues. Germline lookup yields CDR1 MGHRA and CDR2 YSYEKL.

This clonotype was counted a few times. The chain joins TRBV29-1 to TRBJ1-3, with 9 bases that match TRBD1. The V segment lost 7 bases and the J segment 0 bases; nucleotides outside the gene matches: 7. Germline V lookup: CDR1 SQVTM, CDR2 ANQGSEA. The CDR3 covers 15 residues. The CDR3 is CSASQTGGSGNTIYF. The CDR3 DNA reads as TGCAGCGCCTCCCAGACAGGGGGCTCTGGAAACACCATATATTTT.

This clonotype was detected a few times. The chain is built from TRBV3-1 and TRBJ2-4; 9 nucleotides agree with TRBD1. CDR3 length equals 18 residues. The V gene's germline CDR1 is LGHDT and CDR2 YNNKEL (reference sequence). V trimming: 0 bases; J trimming: 2 bases; junction bases outside the gene matches: 8. CDR3 in DNA: TGTGCCAGCAGCCAAGAAAGGAACAGGGGGCTTTCCAAAAACATTCAGTACTTC. It yields the protein CASSQERNRGLSKNIQYF.

The chain employs TRBV5-1 and TRBJ2-1; 7 bases line up with TRBD2. Germline assignment: CDR1 SGHRS and CDR2 YFSETQ. This CDR3 is built from 15 residues. V lost 2 bases to trimming and J lost 1 base; unmatched junction nucleotides: 3. The CDR3 sequence: CASSFSGGSYNEQFF. CDR3 nucleotides: TGCGCCAGCAGCTTCTCGGGGGGTTCCTACAATGAGCAGTTCTTC.

This clonotype was observed many times. DNA for the CDR3: TGCAGCGTTGAAGCAGGCAGGGGCTACACCTACGAGCAGTACTTC. Protein sequence: CSVEAGRGYTYEQYF. This chain links TRBV29-1 with TRBJ2-7, with D perhaps matching TRBD1 (6 bases). The V and J ends lost 1 base and 2 bases respectively, with 15 bases between them. Germline-derived CDR1 and CDR2 are SQVTM and ANQGSEA. The CDR3 has 15 residues.

The chain recombines TRBV19 with TRBJ2-3; no clear D. V was pared by 6 bases and J by 0 bases, with 19 bases between. Germline CDR1 is LNHDA and CDR2 is SQIVND (reference sequence). The CDR3 totals 17 residues. CDR3 in DNA: TGTGCCAGTAGCCTGAGTGTAGGCTTAACTAGCACAGATACGCAGTATTTT. It translates to CASSLSVGLTSTDTQYF.

This clonotype was recorded at least ten times. The chain recombines TRBV28 with TRBJ2-3, with TRBD2 matching 11 bases. This CDR3 region has 16 residues. V shed 5 bases, J shed 2 bases, and the junction held 6 bases outside the gene matches. Germline loops: CDR1 MDHEN, CDR2 SYDVKM. In nucleotides, the CDR3 is TGTGCCAGCAGTGCCGGACTAGCGGGTTTCACAGATACGCAGTATTTT. It yields the protein CASSAGLAGFTDTQYF.

J is TRBJ2-1 and V is TRBV24-1; 8 bases match TRBD2. Germline V lookup: CDR1 KGHDR, CDR2 SFDVKD. Trimming cost V 4 bases and J 7 bases; bases outside gene matches: 11. CDR3 size: 16 residues. In DNA, the CDR3 is TGTGCCACCAGTGACCGGGCGGCGGGAGGTGGGAATGAGCAGTTCTTC. Translated, it gives CATSDRAAGGGNEQFF.

This clonotype has more than one count but fewer than ten. The chain couples TRBV28 to TRBJ2-2; a weak D match, TRBD2 (6 bases). The V gene lost 10 bases and the J gene lost 1 base, with 16 bases spanning the gap. The CDR3 has 15 amino acids. CDR1 and CDR2 from the germline V gene are MDHEN and SYDVKM. The CDR3 here is CATPRRRGNTGELFF. CDR3 DNA sequence: TGTGCCACCCCTCGACGGCGGGGGAACACCGGGGAGCTGTTTTTT.

A few counts support this clonotype. The genes are TRBV30 and TRBJ2-7; 8 nucleotides align to TRBD2. The CDR3 contains 12 residues. The trim removed 2 bases at V and 7 bases at J, leaving 4 bases unmatched. Looked up from germline, CDR1 is GTSNPN and CDR2 is SVGIG (reference sequence). As DNA, the CDR3 is TGTGCCTGGAGTCGGGGGGGTCGTGAGCAGTACTTC. This translates into CAWSRGGREQYF.

This clonotype has at least ten counts. The chain links TRBV4-1 to TRBJ1-4; no reliable D call. The CDR3 is made up of 16 amino acids. Between the trimmed V and J ends, which lost 1 base and 3 bases, there was a span of 12 bases. CDR1 is MGHRA, CDR2 YSYEKL, per germline. CDR3 in amino acids: CASSQAIPRPNEKLFF. The CDR3 DNA sequence: TGCGCCAGCAGCCAAGCGATCCCACGGCCTAATGAAAAACTGTTTTTT.

This clonotype turned up a few times. This CDR3 is CSAVPSSSGAEVDTQYF. Written as DNA, the CDR3 is TGCAGTGCTGTACCCAGCTCTAGCGGAGCGGAGGTAGATACGCAGTATTTT. The chain recombines TRBV20-1 with TRBJ2-3; 7 bases line up with TRBD2. Germline values: CDR1 DFQATT, CDR2 SNEGSKA (reference sequence). V was clipped by 5 bases and J by 5 bases; unmatched bases: 19. The CDR3 has 17 residues.

The genes are TRBV10-2 and TRBJ2-3, with a weak D call TRBD2 (5 bases). Trimming removed 4 bases from V and 0 bases from J, with 11 bases in between. The germline CDR1 and CDR2 sequences are WSHSY and SAAADI. The CDR3 spans 15 residues. CDR3 amino acids: CASSGTGSSTDTQYF. CDR3 nucleotides: TGCGCCAGCAGTGGGACGGGGTCTAGCACAGATACGCAGTATTTT.

As concerns this clonotype: A much larger clone differs by one base, so this may be a read error. This sequence joins TRBV6-5 and TRBJ2-1; 7 nucleotides match TRBD2. J was trimmed by 1 base and V by 7 bases; bases with no gene match: 16. Germline V lookup: CDR1 MNHEY, CDR2 SVGAGI. The CDR3 runs 18 residues. In DNA, the CDR3 is TGTGCCAGCACGGGGCCCGGGGCTAGCGGTAATTCCTACAATGAGCAGTTCTTC. Encoded protein: CASTGPGASGNSYNEQFF.

The gene calls are TRBV2 and TRBJ1-5, with D possibly TRBD1 on 6 matching bases. CDR1 and CDR2 from the germline V gene are SNHLY and FYNNEI. CDR3 length: 15 residues. V was clipped by 4 bases and J by 4 bases, with 14 bases between them. CDR3 in DNA: TGTGCCAGCAGTGGAGACGGGGGGCGGAATCAGCCCCAGCATTTT. Translating gives CASSGDGGRNQPQHF.

This clonotype has at least ten counts. The J gene is TRBJ2-3, the V gene TRBV19; 7 positions match TRBD2. With V trimmed by 5 bases and J by 6 bases, 8 bases remained unmatched. Germline CDR1 and CDR2: LNHDA and SQIVND (reference sequence). CDR3 length: 14 amino acids. The CDR3 bases are TGTGCCAGTAGTCCGGCGGGGGTGAGGGATACGCAGTATTTT. It translates to CASSPAGVRDTQYF.

This clonotype was seen at least ten times. This chain uses TRBV20-1 with TRBJ2-3, with D perhaps assigned TRBD1 or TRBD2 (6 bases each). Germline V lookup: CDR1 DFQATT, CDR2 SNEGSKA (reference sequence). Trimming shortened V by 3 bases and J by 0 bases, and 19 bases separated the two germline ends. This CDR3 contains 17 residues. The CDR3 nucleotides read TGCAGTGCTAGCCGAACAGGGTCAGGGACTAGCACAGATACGCAGTATTTT. Translation: CSASRTGSGTSTDTQYF.

This clonotype has a handful of counts. The chain joins TRBV18 to TRBJ2-7; 9 positions agree with TRBD2. J gave up 6 bases and V 0 bases, and 6 bases lay outside the gene matches. The CDR3 runs 15 residues. Germline lookup yields CDR1 KGHSH and CDR2 LQKENI. CDR3 residues: CASSPPQGLATEQYF. CDR3 coding DNA: TGTGCCAGCTCACCACCCCAGGGACTAGCCACCGAGCAGTACTTC.

This chain uses TRBV3-1 with TRBJ2-3, with 7 bases matching TRBD2. With V trimmed by 5 bases and J by 4 bases, 9 bases remained unmatched. This CDR3 has 15 residues. Germline values: CDR1 LGHDT, CDR2 YNNKEL (reference sequence). The CDR3 is CASSTRRGLADTQYF. The CDR3 nucleotides read TGTGCCAGCAGCACCCGGCGGGGGTTGGCAGATACGCAGTATTTT.

As concerns this clonotype: The junction shows a germline mismatch at one end, possibly a read error. The chain joins TRBV7-6 to TRBJ2-1; TRBD2 aligns across 9 bases. Looked up from germline, CDR1 is SGHVS and CDR2 is FNYEAQ. The CDR3 loop spans 17 amino acids. Here the CDR3 DNA reads TGCGCCAGCAGCTTACCTCATCGAACTAGCGGGCGCAATGAGCAGTTCTTC. Amino acid sequence: CASSLPHRTSGRNEQFF.